This T cell receptor beta chain is drawn from a study of vaccination and CD4 T cells after COVID-19. Treatment denoted: 10-day PBMC culture with coronavirus spike peptide pools or control peptides (ViraFEST assay). PCR-confirmed positives ranged from March to December 2020, preceding US Alpha, Beta and Delta variants. Peptide pools at 9.5 to 10 ug/ml stimulated two million PBMCs per well with 10 IU/ml IL-2. Broader study findings: Convalescent patients gained a median about 90% of their reactive clones only post-vaccination.

The study sequenced cultured CD4+ T cell DNA using the Oncomine TCR Beta short-read assay. It was from cultured CD4+ T cells that genomic DNA was extracted. One entry per CDR3 protein results from TCRdb running MiXCR on the PCR reads. In the table there are approximately 12,000 distinct CDR3 sequences, approximately 52% of which are singletons. About this clonotype itself: Its antigen is not identified.

This sequence originates from a human donor who had recovered from COVID-19. What was sequenced was CD4+ T cells from blood, cultured in vitro.

The CDR3 region is CAWSARTDNGYTF. Here the CDR3 DNA reads TGTGCCTGGAGTGCGAGAACCGACAATGGCTACACCTTC. The rearrangement joins TRBV30 to TRBJ1-2; D remains ambiguous. Per the germline V gene, CDR1 is GTSNPN and CDR2 is SVGIG (reference sequence). The length of the CDR3 is 13 residues. Trimming removed 1 base at V and 6 bases at J, with 12 bases between.